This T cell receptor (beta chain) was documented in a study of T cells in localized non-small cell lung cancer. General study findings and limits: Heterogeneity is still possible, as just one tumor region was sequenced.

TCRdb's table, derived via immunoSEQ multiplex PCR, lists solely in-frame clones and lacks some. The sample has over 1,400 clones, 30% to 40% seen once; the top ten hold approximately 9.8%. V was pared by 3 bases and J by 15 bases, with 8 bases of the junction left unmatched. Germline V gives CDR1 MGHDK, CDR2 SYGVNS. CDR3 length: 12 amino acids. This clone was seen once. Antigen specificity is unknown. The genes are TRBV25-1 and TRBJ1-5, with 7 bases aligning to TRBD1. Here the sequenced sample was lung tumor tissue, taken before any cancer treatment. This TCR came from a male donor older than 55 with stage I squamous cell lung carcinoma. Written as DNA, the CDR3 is TGTGCCAGCAGTGACGTGACAGGGTTGACGCATTTT. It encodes CASSDVTGLTHF.